Listed below are T cell receptor beta chains from one sample, sequenced in a study of cytomegalovirus exposure and HLA in healthy donors. Measured with immunoSEQ multiplex PCR; TCRdb has only the in-frame clones, and not every one. The sample records some 150,000 clones, nearly 10% being singletons. What was sequenced was PBMCs. The receptors were gathered from a man aged 45 to 65 in good health and CMV-seronegative. CDR3s include the opening cysteine and the closing phenylalanine or tryptophan. The order of the fields is D gene, CDR3 length, J gene, V gene, clone size, CDR3 protein, CDR3 DNA. A D gene is named only where the DNA matches it firmly. For some rows the clone size is stated as once, few or many, or as a class when expanded; others skip it.

>TRBD2|14|TRBJ2-7|TRBV5-1|few
CASGIAGGSYEQYF
TGCGCCAGCGGGATAGCGGGGGGCTCCTACGAGCAGTACTTC
>TRBD1|15|TRBJ1-1|TRBV28|few
CASTPTGGRNTEAFF
TGTGCCAGCACCCCAACAGGGGGACGCAACACTGAAGCTTTCTTT
>-|15|TRBJ1-5|TRBV6-6|-
CASSYSDGGVQPQHF
TGTGCCAGCAGTTACTCGGACGGAGGGGTTCAGCCCCAGCATTTT
>-|16|TRBJ1-2|TRBV6-5|-
CASSYSGQGSNYGYTF
TGTGCCAGCAGTTACTCGGGGCAGGGGTCTAACTATGGCTACACCTTC
>-|16|TRBJ2-3|TRBV2|-
CASTPWGSGSTDTQYF
TGTGCCAGCACACCCTGGGGAAGCGGTAGCACAGATACGCAGTATTTT
>-|15|TRBJ1-1|TRBV5-1|few
CASRVTGSENTEAFF
TGCGCCAGCAGGGTTACAGGTTCAGAGAACACTGAAGCTTTCTTT
>-|14|TRBJ1-3|TRBV27|few
CASSLQGSGNTIYF
TGTGCCAGCAGTTTGCAGGGCTCTGGAAACACCATATATTTT
>-|12|TRBJ2-7|TRBV6-1|few
CASSEIVSKQYF
TGTGCCAGCAGTGAAATAGTTAGTAAGCAGTACTTC
>-|15|TRBJ2-2|TRBV6-5|-
CAIAIGGAYTGELFF
TGTGCCATCGCGATAGGGGGGGCCTACACCGGGGAGCTGTTTTTT
>TRBD1|16|TRBJ2-7|TRBV7-9|-
CASCSALGTGVCEQYF
TGTGCCAGCTGCTCCGCCCTCGGGACAGGGGTTTGTGAGCAGTACTTC
>TRBD1|17|TRBJ1-1|TRBV18|-
CASSPSLRTGGNTEAFF
TGTGCCAGCTCACCGAGCCTAAGGACAGGGGGGAACACTGAAGCTTTCTTT
>-|11|TRBJ2-7|TRBV6-5|few
CAQQKKAEQYF
TGTGCCCAACAGAAGAAGGCGGAGCAGTACTTC
>TRBD2|13|TRBJ2-7|TRBV30|-
CAWAPGGGNEQYF
TGTGCCTGGGCCCCCGGGGGAGGGAACGAGCAGTACTTC
>-|15|TRBJ2-7|TRBV5-1|-
CASSLDGKPAYEQYF
TGCGCCAGCAGCTTGGACGGGAAGCCTGCCTACGAGCAGTACTTC
>-|16|TRBJ1-2|TRBV5-1|few
CASSPTPGQLNYGYTF
TGCGCCAGCAGCCCAACACCAGGACAGCTTAACTATGGCTACACCTTC
>-|16|TRBJ2-7|TRBV30|few
CAWSVPPVAGSYEQYF
TGTGCCTGGAGTGTACCCCCTGTAGCTGGGAGCTACGAGCAGTACTTC
>TRBD2|17|TRBJ2-3|TRBV9|few
CASSVEVAGGPTDTQYF
TGTGCCAGCAGCGTAGAGGTAGCGGGGGGGCCAACAGATACGCAGTATTTT
>-|15|TRBJ2-1|TRBV28|-
CASSPYRASYNEQFF
TGTGCCAGCAGTCCCTACAGGGCATCCTACAATGAGCAGTTCTTC
>TRBD1|14|TRBJ2-7|TRBV29-1|few
CSVEVGTVSYEQYF
TGCAGCGTTGAGGTTGGGACAGTCTCCTACGAGCAGTACTTC
>TRBD1|17|TRBJ2-7|TRBV11-2|-
CASSFETGGFLPYEQYF
TGTGCCAGCAGCTTCGAGACAGGGGGATTCCTACCCTACGAGCAGTACTTC
>TRBD2|15|TRBJ2-7|TRBV4-2|few
CASSPSGTSPLEQYF
TGTGCCAGCAGCCCCTCCGGGACTAGCCCTCTCGAGCAGTACTTC
>-|14|TRBJ1-1|TRBV18|-
CASSAGIMNTEAFF
TGTGCCAGCTCGGCAGGGATTATGAACACTGAAGCTTTCTTT
>-|14|TRBJ1-2|TRBV11-2|few
CASSASIGGRGYTF
TGTGCCAGCAGCGCCTCCATTGGAGGGCGCGGCTACACCTTC
>TRBD1|13|TRBJ1-1|TRBV28|few
CASSSRTGAEAFF
TGTGCCAGCAGTTCTCGGACAGGCGCTGAAGCTTTCTTT
>-|12|TRBJ1-1|TRBV5-6|-
CASTWGGAEAFF
TGTGCCAGCACCTGGGGGGGGGCGGAAGCTTTCTTT
>-|12|TRBJ1-1|TRBV6-5|-
CASSSLYTEAFF
TGTGCCAGCAGCTCCTTATACACTGAAGCTTTCTTT
>TRBD1|13|TRBJ1-1|TRBV9|-
CASSRDSYTEAFF
TGTGCCAGCAGCCGGGACAGTTACACTGAAGCTTTCTTT
>-|15|TRBJ1-1|TRBV9|few
CASSRTRDRDTEAFF
TGTGCCAGCAGCAGAACCAGGGATAGGGACACTGAAGCTTTCTTT
>-|14|TRBJ1-2|TRBV30|-
CAWSGIGDNGGYTF
TGTGCCTGGAGTGGGATAGGGGACAACGGTGGCTACACCTTC
>TRBD1|13|TRBJ1-2|TRBV7-2|-
CASSPRQGRGYTF
TGTGCCAGCAGCCCCCGACAGGGGAGAGGCTACACCTTC
>-|15|TRBJ1-1|TRBV10-1|few
CASSDRLAGIAEAFF
TGCGCCAGCAGTGACCGTCTGGCAGGGATAGCTGAAGCTTTCTTT
>-|13|TRBJ1-1|TRBV2|-
CASSDEGRTEAFF
TGTGCCAGCAGTGATGAGGGGAGGACTGAAGCTTTCTTT
>-|13|TRBJ1-5|TRBV5-5|-
CASSLTGNQPQHF
TGTGCCAGCAGCTTGACAGGGAATCAGCCCCAGCATTTT
>TRBD2|17|TRBJ2-7|TRBV10-1|few
CASSGEFLAGGKDEQYF
TGCGCCAGCAGTGGAGAGTTCTTAGCGGGAGGGAAGGACGAGCAGTACTTC
>-|14|TRBJ1-1|TRBV2|few
CASEYRGGDTEAFF
TGTGCCAGCGAGTATCGCGGAGGGGACACTGAAGCTTTCTTT
>TRBD2|14|TRBJ2-3|TRBV19|-
CATKQRGRTDTQYF
TGTGCCACCAAACAGCGGGGGCGGACAGATACGCAGTATTTT
>-|12|TRBJ1-1|TRBV7-9|-
CASSGRDTEAFF
TGTGCCAGCAGCGGCCGGGACACTGAAGCTTTCTTT
>-|15|TRBJ2-3|TRBV6-1|few
CASSELGGSTDTQYF
TGTGCCAGCAGTGAACTAGGCGGGAGCACAGATACGCAGTATTTT
>TRBD2|16|TRBJ2-1|TRBV19|-
CASSPWGGGGYNEQFF
TGTGCCAGTAGTCCCTGGGGGGGTGGAGGCTACAATGAGCAGTTCTTC
>TRBD1|15|TRBJ2-3|TRBV5-1|-
CASSLGQGLGDTQYF
TGCGCCAGCAGCCTGGGACAGGGCCTAGGAGATACGCAGTATTTT
>TRBD1|14|TRBJ1-6|TRBV6-5|-
CASSSTGLSSPLHF
TGTGCCAGCAGTTCGACAGGGTTGAGTTCACCCCTCCACTTT
>TRBD2|15|TRBJ2-5|TRBV6-1|-
CATRPDGGFQETQYF
TGTGCCACAAGGCCCGACGGGGGGTTTCAAGAGACCCAGTACTTC
>-|16|TRBJ2-2|TRBV19|few
CASSIGYGGYTGELFF
TGTGCCAGTAGTATAGGGTATGGAGGGTACACCGGGGAGCTGTTTTTT
>TRBD1|15|TRBJ2-2|TRBV5-1|-
CASSSGQGNTGELFF
TGCGCCAGCAGCTCGGGACAGGGCAACACCGGGGAGCTGTTTTTT
>-|13|TRBJ1-2|TRBV5-6|few
CASLGLSSYGYNF
TGTGCCAGTTTAGGACTGTCGTCTTATGGCTACAACTTC
>TRBD1|15|TRBJ1-1|TRBV30|few
CAWTILDRGGTEAFF
TGTGCCTGGACCATACTGGACAGGGGGGGCACTGAAGCTTTCTTT
>TRBD2|16|TRBJ2-2|TRBV2|few
CASSLGTSGRLGELFF
TGTGCCAGCAGTTTAGGGACTAGCGGGCGTCTCGGGGAGCTGTTTTTT
>TRBD2|14|TRBJ2-1|TRBV25-1|few
CASSGGTGGNEQFF
TGTGCCAGCAGTGGCGGGACGGGGGGTAATGAGCAGTTCTTC
>TRBD1|14|TRBJ2-7|TRBV7-9|-
CASSLGVRGREQYF
TGTGCCAGCAGCTTAGGGGTCAGGGGGCGGGAGCAGTACTTC
>TRBD2|15|TRBJ2-7|TRBV11-2|-
CASSYSGASSYEQYF
TGTGCCAGCAGCTATAGCGGGGCCAGCTCCTACGAGCAGTACTTC
>-|14|TRBJ1-4|TRBV7-9|few
CASSLGQGNEKLFF
TGTGCCAGCAGCTTAGGGCAGGGTAACGAAAAACTGTTTTTT
>-|13|TRBJ2-3|TRBV30|-
CAWREPITDTQYF
TGTGCCTGGCGAGAACCGATCACAGATACGCAGTATTTT
>-|16|TRBJ2-7|TRBV11-3|few
CASSQGYALPNDEQYF
TGTGCCAGCAGCCAGGGATACGCCCTTCCTAACGACGAGCAGTACTTC